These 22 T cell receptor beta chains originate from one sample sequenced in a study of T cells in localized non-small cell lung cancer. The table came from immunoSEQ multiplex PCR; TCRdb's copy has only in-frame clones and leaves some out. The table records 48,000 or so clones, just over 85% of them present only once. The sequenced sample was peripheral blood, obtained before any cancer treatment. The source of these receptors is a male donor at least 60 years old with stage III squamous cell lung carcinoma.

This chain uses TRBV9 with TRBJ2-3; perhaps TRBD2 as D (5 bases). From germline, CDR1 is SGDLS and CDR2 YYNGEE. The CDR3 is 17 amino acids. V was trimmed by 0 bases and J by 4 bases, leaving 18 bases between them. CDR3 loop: CASSVAPLGVFADTQYF. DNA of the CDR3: TGTGCCAGCAGCGTAGCCCCCCTCGGGGTGTTCGCAGATACGCAGTATTTT.

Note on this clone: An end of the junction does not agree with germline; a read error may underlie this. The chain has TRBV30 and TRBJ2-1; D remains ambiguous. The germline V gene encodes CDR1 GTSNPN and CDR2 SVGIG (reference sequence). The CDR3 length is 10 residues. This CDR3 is CVWKGDEQFF. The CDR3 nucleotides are TGTGTCTGGAAAGGCGATGAGCAGTTCTTC.

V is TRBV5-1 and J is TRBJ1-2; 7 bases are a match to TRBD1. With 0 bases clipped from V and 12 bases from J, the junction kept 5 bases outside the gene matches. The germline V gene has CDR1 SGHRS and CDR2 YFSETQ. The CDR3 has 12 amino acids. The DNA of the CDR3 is TGCGCCAGCAGCTTGGGACAGGGATCGGACACCTTC. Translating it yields CASSLGQGSDTF.

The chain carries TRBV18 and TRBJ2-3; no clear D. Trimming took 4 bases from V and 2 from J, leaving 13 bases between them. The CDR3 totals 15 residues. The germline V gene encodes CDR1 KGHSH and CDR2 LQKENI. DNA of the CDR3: TGTGCCAGCTCACGATTCGATCCCAACACAGATACGCAGTATTTT. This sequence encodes CASSRFDPNTDTQYF.

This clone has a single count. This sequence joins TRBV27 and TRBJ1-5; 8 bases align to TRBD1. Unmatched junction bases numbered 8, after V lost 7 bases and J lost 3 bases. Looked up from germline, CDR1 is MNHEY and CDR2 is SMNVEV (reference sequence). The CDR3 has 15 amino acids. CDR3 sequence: CASTLDRDNNQPQHF. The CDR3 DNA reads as TGTGCCAGCACCTTGGACAGGGATAACAATCAGCCCCAGCATTTT.

CDR3 in DNA: TGTGCCAGCAGCCCCCTTCGGGCAGTGCTCACCTTC. Translation gives CASSPLRAVLTF. The gene calls are TRBV7-2 and TRBJ1-2, with D uncertain. This CDR3 has 12 amino acids. V was clipped by 5 bases and J by 13 bases, with 17 bases between them. The germline gives CDR1 SGHTA, CDR2 FQGNSA.

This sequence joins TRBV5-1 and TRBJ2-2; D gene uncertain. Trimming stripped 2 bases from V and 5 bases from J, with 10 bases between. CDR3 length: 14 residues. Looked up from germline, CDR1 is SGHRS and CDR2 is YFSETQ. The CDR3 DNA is TGCGCCAGCAGCTTATTACAGATTACCGGGGAGCTGTTTTTT. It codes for CASSLLQITGELFF.

In DNA form, the CDR3 reads TGTGCCAGCAGCTTGGGATCATCAGCGGGATTACAAGAGACCCAGTACTTC. Amino acid sequence: CASSLGSSAGLQETQYF. This chain joins TRBV5-8 and TRBJ2-5; 7 bases align to TRBD2. The CDR3 runs 17 residues. V lost 0 bases to trimming and J lost 2 bases; unmatched junction nucleotides: 10. Germline V lookup: CDR1 SGHTS, CDR2 YDEGEE.

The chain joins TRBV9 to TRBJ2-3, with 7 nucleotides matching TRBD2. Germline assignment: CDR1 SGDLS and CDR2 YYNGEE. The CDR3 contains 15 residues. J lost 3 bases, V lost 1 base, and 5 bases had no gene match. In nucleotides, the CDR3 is TGTGCCAGCAGCGTACGGGGAGGGAAGACAGATACGCAGTATTTT. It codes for CASSVRGGKTDTQYF.

The CDR3 DNA reads TGCGCCAGCAGCCTCGGGGGGGCACATGAAAAACTGTTTTTT. This sequence encodes CASSLGGAHEKLFF. The chain has TRBV4-3 and TRBJ1-4, with a weak D call TRBD1 (6 bases). This CDR3 has 14 residues. Germline assignment: CDR1 LGHNA and CDR2 YSLEER. V gave up 4 bases and J gave up 6 bases, with 12 bases separating them.

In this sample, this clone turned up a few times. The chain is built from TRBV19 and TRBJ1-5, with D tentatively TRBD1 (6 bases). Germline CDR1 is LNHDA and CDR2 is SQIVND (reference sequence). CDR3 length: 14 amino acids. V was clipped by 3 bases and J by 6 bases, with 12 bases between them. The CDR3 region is CASSIGQRRQPQHF. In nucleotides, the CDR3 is TGTGCCAGTAGTATTGGACAGCGGCGTCAGCCCCAGCATTTT.

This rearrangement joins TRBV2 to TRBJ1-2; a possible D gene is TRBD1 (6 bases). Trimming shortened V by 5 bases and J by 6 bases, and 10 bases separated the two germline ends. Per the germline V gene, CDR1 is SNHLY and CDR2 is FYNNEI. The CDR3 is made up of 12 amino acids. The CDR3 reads CASSPQGNGYTF. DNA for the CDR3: TGTGCCAGCAGTCCCCAGGGGAATGGCTACACCTTC.

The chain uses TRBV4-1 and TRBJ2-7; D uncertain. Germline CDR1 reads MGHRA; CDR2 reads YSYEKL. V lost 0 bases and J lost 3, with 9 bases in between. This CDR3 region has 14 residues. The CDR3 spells CASSQESQNYEQYF. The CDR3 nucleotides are TGCGCCAGCAGCCAAGAATCCCAGAACTACGAGCAGTACTTC.

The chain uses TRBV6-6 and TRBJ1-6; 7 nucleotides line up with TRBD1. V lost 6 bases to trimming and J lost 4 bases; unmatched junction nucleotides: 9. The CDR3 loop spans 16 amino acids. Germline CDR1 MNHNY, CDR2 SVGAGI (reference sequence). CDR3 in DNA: TGTGCCAGCAGAAAGGGACAGAATTTATATAATTCACCCCTCCACTTT. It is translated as CASRKGQNLYNSPLHF.

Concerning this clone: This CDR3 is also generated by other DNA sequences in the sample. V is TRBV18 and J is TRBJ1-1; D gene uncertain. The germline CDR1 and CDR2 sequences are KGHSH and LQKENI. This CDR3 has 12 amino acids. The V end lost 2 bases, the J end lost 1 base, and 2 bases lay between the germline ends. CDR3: CASSPTNTEAFF. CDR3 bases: TGTGCCAGCTCACCAACGAACACTGAAGCTTTCTTT. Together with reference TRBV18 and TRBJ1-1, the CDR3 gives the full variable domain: NAGVMQNPRHLVRRRGQEARLRCSPMKGHSHVYWYRQLPEEGLKFMVYLQKENIIDESGMPKERFSAEFPKEGPSILRIQQVVRGDSAAYFCASSPTNTEAFFGQGTRLTVV.

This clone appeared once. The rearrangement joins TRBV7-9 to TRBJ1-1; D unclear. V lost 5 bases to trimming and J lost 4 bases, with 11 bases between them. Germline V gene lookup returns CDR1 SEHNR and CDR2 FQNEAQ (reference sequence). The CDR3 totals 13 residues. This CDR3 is CASSPTLPTEAFF. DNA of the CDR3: TGTGCCAGCAGCCCTACTTTGCCCACTGAAGCTTTCTTT.

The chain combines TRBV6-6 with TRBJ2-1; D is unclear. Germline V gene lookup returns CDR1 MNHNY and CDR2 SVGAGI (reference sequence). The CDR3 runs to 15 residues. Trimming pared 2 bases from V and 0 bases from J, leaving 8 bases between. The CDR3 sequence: CASSYAEISYNEQFF. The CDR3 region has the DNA TGTGCCAGCAGTTACGCGGAAATCTCCTACAATGAGCAGTTCTTC.

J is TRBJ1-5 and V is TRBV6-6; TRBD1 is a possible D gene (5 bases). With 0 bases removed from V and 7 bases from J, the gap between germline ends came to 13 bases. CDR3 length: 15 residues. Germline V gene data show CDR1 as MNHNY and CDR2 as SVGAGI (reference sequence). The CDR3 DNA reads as TGTGCCAGCAGTTACTCGCAGGGTTCGTTGCAGCCCCAGCATTTT. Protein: CASSYSQGSLQPQHF.

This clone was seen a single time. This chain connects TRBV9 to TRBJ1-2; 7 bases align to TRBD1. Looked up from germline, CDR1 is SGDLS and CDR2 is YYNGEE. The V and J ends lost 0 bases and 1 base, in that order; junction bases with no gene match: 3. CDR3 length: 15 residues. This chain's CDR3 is CASSVGTGGNYGYTF. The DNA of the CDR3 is TGTGCCAGCAGCGTAGGGACAGGCGGTAACTATGGCTACACCTTC.

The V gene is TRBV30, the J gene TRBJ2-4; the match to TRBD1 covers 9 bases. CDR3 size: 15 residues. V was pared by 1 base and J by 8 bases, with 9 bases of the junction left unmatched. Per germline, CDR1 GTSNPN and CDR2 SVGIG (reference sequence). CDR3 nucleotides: TGTGCCTGGAGTGCCCCCGGGACAGGGAAGGACATTCAGTACTTC. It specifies CAWSAPGTGKDIQYF.

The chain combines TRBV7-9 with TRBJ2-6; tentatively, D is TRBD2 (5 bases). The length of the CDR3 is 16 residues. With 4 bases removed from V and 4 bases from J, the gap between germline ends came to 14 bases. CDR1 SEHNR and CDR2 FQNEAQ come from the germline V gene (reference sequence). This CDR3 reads CASSSWERAGANVLTF. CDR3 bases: TGTGCCAGCAGCTCCTGGGAGAGGGCCGGGGCCAACGTCCTGACTTTC.

CDR3 loop: CASSVSTGIFETQYF. The CDR3, as DNA: TGTGCCAGCAGTGTCTCGACAGGGATATTTGAGACCCAGTACTTC. The gene calls are TRBV6-1 and TRBJ2-5; 7 bases are a match to TRBD1. J gave up 5 bases and V 4 bases, and 10 bases lay outside the gene matches. The CDR3 runs to 15 residues. Germline loops: CDR1 MNHNS, CDR2 SASEGT.